This paragraph covers one T cell receptor beta chain sequence. This record belongs to a study of blood T cell repertoires in COVID-19. The overall study: Researchers got acute and convalescent COVID-19 samples from the United States, Italy and Spain. PBMCs, B-cell-depleted T cells, or T cells were the source of the cDNA or gDNA that made up the material.

Authors' data handling: How many nucleated cells were present was estimated from reference gene primer amplification. Data came from immunoSEQ multiplex PCR; TCRdb stores just in-frame clones and leaves some out. From that table come the V and J calls and clone size; the DNA was used to work out D and trimming. The sample contains under 250,000 clones, 65% to 85% of which appear only once. This CDR3 contains 17 residues. CDR1 LGHDT and CDR2 YNNKEL come from the germline V gene (reference sequence). With V trimmed by 5 bases and J by 4 bases, 11 bases remained unmatched. Source material: peripheral blood. The chain has TRBV3-1 (or the pseudogene TRBV3-2) and TRBJ2-3; 11 nucleotides align to TRBD2. The sequence derives from a man between 45 and 60 years old with active or convalescent COVID-19. Here the CDR3 DNA reads TGTGCCAGCAGCAAACGTAGCGGGGGGGTTTTTCCAGATACGCAGTATTTT. As protein: CASSKRSGGVFPDTQYF.